These 25 T cell receptor beta chains were sequenced from one sample in a study of T cells in Graves' hyperthyroidism and ophthalmopathy. TCR beta CDR3 sequences were amplified from RNA transcripts. First-round RT-PCR with HTBI primers amplified the TCR CDR3 region. From the multiplex PCR reads, TCRdb called clonotypes with MiXCR, one entry per CDR3 protein. Of some 620,000 distinct CDR3 sequences listed, around 15% are singletons. Input material: blood. The receptor set was obtained from a woman between 25 and 40 years old with Graves' hyperthyroidism.

This chain uses TRBV9 with TRBJ1-1; D is possibly TRBD1 (6 bases). This CDR3 comprises 14 residues. The germline gives CDR1 SGDLS, CDR2 YYNGEE. Trimming shortened V by 3 bases and J by 1 base, and 10 bases separated the two germline ends. As DNA, the CDR3 is TGTGCCAGCAGCGGACCGGGACAGAACACTGAAGCTTTCTTT. Protein sequence: CASSGPGQNTEAFF.

Remarks on this clonotype: Since a much larger clone is just one base distant, this may be a read error. The chain has TRBV9 and TRBJ2-5, with 8 bases identical to TRBD2. The CDR3 has 18 amino acids. Germline assignment: CDR1 SGDLS and CDR2 YYNGEE. Germline trimming cut 0 bases from V and 5 bases from J; bases unmatched to any gene: 15. The DNA of the CDR3 is TGTGCCAGCAGCGTAGGGTCAGGACTAGCCCCTTTCGGGGAGACCCAGTACTTC. Translation: CASSVGSGLAPFGETQYF.

This clonotype has a count of ten or more. The CDR3 is CASSPRDRAYNEQFF. The CDR3 DNA follows: TGTGCCAGCAGCCCCAGGGACAGGGCTTACAATGAGCAGTTCTTC. V gene TRBV3-1 combines with J gene TRBJ2-1; 9 nucleotides match TRBD1. The CDR3 loop spans 15 amino acids. V shed 4 bases and J 4 bases; nucleotides not matched to a gene: 5. CDR1 and CDR2 from the germline V gene are LGHDT and YNNKEL (reference sequence).

This clonotype has just a few counts. This chain connects TRBV5-1 to TRBJ2-1, with D unresolved. The germline V gene has CDR1 SGHRS and CDR2 YFSETQ. This CDR3 has 14 residues. Trimming stripped 6 bases from V and 4 bases from J, with 14 bases between. This CDR3 reads CASMGNTVYNEQFF. In DNA form, the CDR3 reads TGCGCCAGCATGGGAAACACCGTTTACAATGAGCAGTTCTTC.

The gene calls are TRBV11-2 and TRBJ1-1; D unresolved. The CDR3 loop spans 14 amino acids. CDR1 SGHAT and CDR2 FQNNGV come from the germline V gene. Trimming cost V 3 bases and J 7 bases, with 15 bases left between them. The CDR3 DNA follows: TGTGCCAGCAGCTTGGGTCAGCGCGGGAGTGAAGCTTTCTTT. Translating gives CASSLGQRGSEAFF.

This clonotype was detected many times. The chain joins TRBV20-1 to TRBJ2-3, with 7 bases fitting TRBD2. After removal of 1 base from V and 5 bases from J, the junction contained 9 bases not matched to a gene. Germline-derived CDR1 and CDR2 are DFQATT and SNEGSKA (reference sequence). The CDR3 covers 15 residues. In nucleotides, the CDR3 is TGCAGTGCTAGAGCAGTGGCGGGAGCCCTAGATACGCAGTATTTT. Translation gives CSARAVAGALDTQYF.

This clonotype was seen many times. This chain joins TRBV7-2 and TRBJ1-5; D ambiguous. The germline CDR1 and CDR2 sequences are SGHTA and FQGNSA. Trimming left V 6 bases short and J 5 bases short, with 14 bases between. This CDR3 region has 14 residues. In DNA form, the CDR3 reads TGTGCCAGCAGTTACATTACTAAAGATCAGCCCCAGCATTTT. Translation gives CASSYITKDQPQHF.

This clonotype was seen repeatedly, ten times or more. The chain links TRBV3-1 to TRBJ2-7; D not resolved. CDR1 and CDR2 (germline): LGHDT, YNNKEL (reference sequence). V lost 3 bases to trimming and J lost 0 bases, with 3 bases between them. The CDR3 has 12 residues. CDR3 sequence: CASSHYSYEQYF. The DNA for the CDR3 is TGTGCCAGCAGCCATTACTCCTACGAGCAGTACTTC.

For this clonotype: A much larger clone is a single base away; this may be a read error. V and J are TRBV12-3 or TRBV12-4 and TRBJ2-3; 14 bases align to TRBD2. The CDR3 is 16 residues long. Germline trimming cut 7 bases from V and 8 bases from J; bases unmatched to any gene: 11. CDR3 amino acids: CASIPQGLAGGFTQYF. DNA of the CDR3: TGTGCCAGCATCCCTCAAGGACTAGCGGGAGGATTTACGCAGTATTTT.

The CDR3 sequence is CASRTGYTGELFF. DNA of the CDR3: TGTGCCAGCAGAACAGGGTACACCGGGGAGCTGTTTTTT. The V gene is TRBV5-6, the J gene TRBJ2-2; weak D call: TRBD1 (6 bases). The V gene lost 5 bases and the J gene lost 3 bases, with 8 bases spanning the gap. There are 13 residues in the CDR3. Germline lookup yields CDR1 SGHDT and CDR2 YYEEEE. Full variable domain (rest looked up from reference TRBV5-6 and TRBJ2-2): DAGVTQSPTHLIKTRGQQVTLRCSPKSGHDTVSWYQQALGQGPQFIFQYYEEEERQRGNFPDRFSGHQFPNYSSELNVNALLLGDSALYLCASRTGYTGELFFGEGSRLTVL.

This clonotype was counted a few times. This chain connects TRBV19 to TRBJ1-2, with D possibly matching TRBD1 (5 bases). The CDR3 runs to 13 residues. Germline V gene sequence: CDR1 LNHDA, CDR2 SQIVND (reference sequence). V was cut by 3 bases and J by 5 bases, with 10 bases left in between. The CDR3 is CASSIQGGYGYTF. The CDR3 DNA sequence: TGTGCCAGTAGTATCCAGGGTGGTTATGGCTACACCTTC.

The rearrangement links TRBV6-1 to TRBJ1-4, with D perhaps TRBD1 (6 bases). V was cut by 9 bases and J by 7 bases, with 15 bases left in between. The CDR3 loop spans 13 amino acids. CDR1 MNHNS and CDR2 SASEGT come from the germline V gene. The CDR3 region has the DNA TGTGCCAGTGCCCGGGTCAGGGGTGAAAAACTGTTTTTT. This codes for CASARVRGEKLFF.

Many counts were recorded for this clonotype. The chain joins TRBV11-2 to TRBJ2-3, with 8 bases lining up with TRBD2. The V and J ends lost 3 bases and 1 base, in that order; junction bases with no gene match: 3. The CDR3 runs 15 residues. In germline, CDR1 is SGHAT, CDR2 FQNNGV. In nucleotides, the CDR3 is TGTGCCAGCAGCTTTTGGCGGGGGGGCACAGATACGCAGTATTTT. This encodes CASSFWRGGTDTQYF.

This clonotype was counted ten times or more. The V call is TRBV7-9, the J call TRBJ2-3; D gene ambiguous. The germline CDR1 and CDR2 sequences are SEHNR and FQNEAQ (reference sequence). Trimming left V 1 base short and J 0 bases short, with 8 bases between. The CDR3 sequence is 15 residues long. In DNA, the CDR3 is TGTGCCAGCAGCTTAGAAGCTCTAAGCACAGATACGCAGTATTTT. Translated, it gives CASSLEALSTDTQYF.

As to this clonotype: The final CDR3 position lacks the conserved phenylalanine or tryptophan, pointing to a likely read error. The chain combines TRBV9 with TRBJ2-5; D ambiguous. The germline CDR1 and CDR2 sequences are SGDLS and YYNGEE. CDR3 size: 13 residues. V dropped 2 bases and J dropped 2 bases, with 7 bases sitting between them. The CDR3, as DNA: TGTGCCAGCAGCGTGCAAGGTCAAGAGACCCAGTACTTG. Its protein is CASSVQGQETQYL.

This clonotype has just a few counts. V gene TRBV5-1 combines with J gene TRBJ2-3, with 10 bases aligning to TRBD1. The CDR3 runs to 17 residues. Germline lookup yields CDR1 SGHRS and CDR2 YFSETQ. V lost 5 bases to trimming and J lost 4 bases; unmatched junction nucleotides: 13. The CDR3 DNA is TGCGCCAGCAGTTTTGGGGGGACAGGGGTAGGTCCAGATACGCAGTATTTT. Encoded protein: CASSFGGTGVGPDTQYF.

This clonotype was found many times. The chain employs TRBV2 and TRBJ1-1; no definite D call. V was shortened by 4 bases and J by 0 bases, with 9 bases between the two germline ends. The CDR3 is 14 amino acids. CDR1 is SNHLY and CDR2 is FYNNEI in the germline V gene. CDR3 loop: CASSGAIMNTEAFF. CDR3 nucleotides: TGTGCCAGCAGTGGTGCCATCATGAACACTGAAGCTTTCTTT.

This chain joins TRBV5-1 and TRBJ2-5; 13 bases line up with TRBD2. After removal of 5 bases from V and 5 bases from J, the junction contained 6 bases not matched to a gene. CDR1 is SGHRS and CDR2 is YFSETQ in the germline V gene. The CDR3 is 15 amino acids. The CDR3: CASSYGLAGVETQYF. DNA for the CDR3: TGCGCCAGCAGTTACGGACTAGCGGGAGTTGAGACCCAGTACTTC.

This clonotype was counted only a few times. The genes are TRBV7-9 and TRBJ1-1, with TRBD1 matching 8 bases. With V trimmed by 4 bases and J by 0 bases, 7 bases remained unmatched. Per the germline V gene, CDR1 is SEHNR and CDR2 is FQNEAQ (reference sequence). This CDR3 contains 16 residues. The CDR3, as DNA: TGTGCCAGCAGCTCAACAGGGGGACGTATGAACACTGAAGCTTTCTTT. Translating gives CASSSTGGRMNTEAFF.

Comments on this clonotype: A much bigger clone sits one base away, suggesting this may be a read error. V gene TRBV5-4 combines with J gene TRBJ2-5; D not certain. The CDR3 contains 13 residues. V was pared by 3 bases and J by 4 bases, with 10 bases between. Germline V gives CDR1 SGHNT, CDR2 YYREEE (reference sequence). The CDR3 DNA is TGTGCCAGCAGCTCCCAGAACGGAGAGACCCAGTACTTC. Encoded protein: CASSSQNGETQYF.

This clonotype occurred a few times. The chain links TRBV6-2 or TRBV6-3 to TRBJ2-3; no definite D call. CDR1 and CDR2 from the germline V gene are MNHEY and SVGEGT. This CDR3 has 14 amino acids. V was cut by 6 bases and J by 0 bases, with 10 bases left in between. The CDR3 protein is CASRSLGSTDTQYF. Written as DNA, the CDR3 is TGTGCCAGCAGATCATTAGGGAGCACAGATACGCAGTATTTT.

This clonotype has more than one count but fewer than ten. The chain carries TRBV11-2 and TRBJ2-1; TRBD1 matches at 8 bases. V lost 3 bases and J lost 5; bases outside the gene matches: 9. Germline V gene sequence: CDR1 SGHAT, CDR2 FQNNGV. The CDR3 length is 16 residues. The CDR3 DNA reads as TGTGCCAGCAGCTTTACGCAGGGGGCAATGAACAATGAGCAGTTCTTC. Amino acids: CASSFTQGAMNNEQFF.

The chain couples TRBV27 to TRBJ2-5; 10 positions agree with TRBD2. V shed 6 bases, J shed 4 bases, and the junction held 5 bases outside the gene matches. The CDR3 is 14 amino acids. In germline, CDR1 is MNHEY, CDR2 SMNVEV (reference sequence). DNA of the CDR3: TGTGCCAGCAGCCGACTAGCGGGTAGAGAGACCCAGTACTTC. It encodes CASSRLAGRETQYF.

This clonotype was seen many times. This sequence joins TRBV30 and TRBJ1-1, with TRBD1 as a possible D gene (6 bases). Germline V gene lookup returns CDR1 GTSNPN and CDR2 SVGIG (reference sequence). Trimming stripped 5 bases from V and 1 base from J, with 8 bases between. The length of the CDR3 is 12 residues. CDR3 DNA sequence: TGTGCCTGGTTACAGGGGAACACTGAAGCTTTCTTT. Translated, it gives CAWLQGNTEAFF.

Ten or more counts support this clonotype. This chain connects TRBV2 to TRBJ2-1, with TRBD2 matching 14 bases. Germline V gene data show CDR1 as SNHLY and CDR2 as FYNNEI. With 4 bases clipped from V and 7 bases from J, the junction kept 3 bases outside the gene matches. This CDR3 has 15 amino acids. In DNA, the CDR3 is TGTGCCAGCAGTGGACTAGCGGGAGGGTTGAATGAGCAGTTCTTC. This translates into CASSGLAGGLNEQFF.